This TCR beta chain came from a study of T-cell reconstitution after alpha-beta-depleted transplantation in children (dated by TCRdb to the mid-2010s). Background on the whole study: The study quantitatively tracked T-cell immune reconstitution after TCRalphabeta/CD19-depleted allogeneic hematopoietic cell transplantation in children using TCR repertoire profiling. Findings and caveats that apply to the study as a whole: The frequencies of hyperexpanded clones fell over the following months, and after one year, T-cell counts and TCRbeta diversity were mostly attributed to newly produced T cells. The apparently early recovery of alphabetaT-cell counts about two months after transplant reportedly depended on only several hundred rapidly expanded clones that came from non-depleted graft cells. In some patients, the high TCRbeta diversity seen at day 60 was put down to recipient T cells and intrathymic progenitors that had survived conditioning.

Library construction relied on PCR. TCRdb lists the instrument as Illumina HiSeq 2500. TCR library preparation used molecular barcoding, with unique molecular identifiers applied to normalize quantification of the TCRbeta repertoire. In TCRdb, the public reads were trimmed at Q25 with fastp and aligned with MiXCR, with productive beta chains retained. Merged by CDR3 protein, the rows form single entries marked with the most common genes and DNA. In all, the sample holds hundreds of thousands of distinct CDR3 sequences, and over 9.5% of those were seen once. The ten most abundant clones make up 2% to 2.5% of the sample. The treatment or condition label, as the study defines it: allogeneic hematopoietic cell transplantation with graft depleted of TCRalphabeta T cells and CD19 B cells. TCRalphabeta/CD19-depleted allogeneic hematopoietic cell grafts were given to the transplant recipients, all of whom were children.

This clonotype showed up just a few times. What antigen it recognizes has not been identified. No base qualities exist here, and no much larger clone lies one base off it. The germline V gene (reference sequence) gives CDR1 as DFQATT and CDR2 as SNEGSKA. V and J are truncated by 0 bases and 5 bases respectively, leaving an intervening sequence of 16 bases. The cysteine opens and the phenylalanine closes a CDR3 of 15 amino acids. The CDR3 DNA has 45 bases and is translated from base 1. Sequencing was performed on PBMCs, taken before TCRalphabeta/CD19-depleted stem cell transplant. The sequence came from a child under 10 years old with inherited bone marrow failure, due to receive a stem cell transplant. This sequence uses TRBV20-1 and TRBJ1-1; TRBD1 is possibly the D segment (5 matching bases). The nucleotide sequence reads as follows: TGCAGTGCTAGAGACGTGGCGGGGGAAGAAACTGAAGCTTTCTTT. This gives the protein CSARDVAGEETEAFF.